The 13 T cell receptor beta chains listed next were all sequenced from one sample in a study of lymphopenia after photon versus proton radiotherapy. Assay used: immunoSEQ multiplex PCR; TCRdb lists only in-frame clones, some missing. The sample records some 27,000 clones, around 82% being singletons. The specimen was peripheral blood, collected from a patient treated with photon-based radiotherapy. These TCRs come from a man aged 50-59 years with gastric cancer.

The genes are TRBV7-9 and TRBJ1-1; D remains unclear. CDR3 size: 14 residues. Germline lookup yields CDR1 SEHNR and CDR2 FQNEAQ (reference sequence). The V gene lost 1 base and the J gene lost 7 bases, with 13 bases spanning the gap. CDR3 nucleotide sequence: TGTGCCAGCAGCTTAGAACTGTCTGTTGGTGAAGCTTTCTTT. Its protein is CASSLELSVGEAFF.

The chain couples TRBV11-2 to TRBJ1-4; D gene ambiguous. The V gene's germline CDR1 is SGHAT and CDR2 FQNNGV. The V gene lost 2 bases and the J gene lost 6 bases, with 13 bases spanning the gap. CDR3 length: 15 amino acids. The CDR3 coding sequence is TGTGCCAGCAGCTTAAGGGCCAGGAGGCATGAAAAACTGTTTTTT. It encodes CASSLRARRHEKLFF.

The chain uses TRBV10-2 and TRBJ2-2, with 7 bases aligning to TRBD1. This CDR3 has 15 amino acids. J lost 6 bases, V lost 6 bases, and 10 bases had no gene match. Germline CDR1 and CDR2: WSHSY and SAAADI. The CDR3 DNA follows: TGCGCCAGCAGCCGAAAACTCCAGGGGGCCGGGGAGCTGTTTTTT. Translating it yields CASSRKLQGAGELFF.

This clone was recorded once. The chain uses TRBV5-5 and TRBJ1-2, with unresolved D. From germline, CDR1 is SGHKS and CDR2 YYEKEE (reference sequence). V was clipped by 4 bases and J by 2 bases, with 9 bases between them. This CDR3 has 13 amino acids. The CDR3 DNA reads as TGTGCCAGCAGCCAAGCCTTAAACTATGGCTACACCTTC. This gives the protein CASSQALNYGYTF.

This chain links TRBV5-1 with TRBJ2-2; the D is unclear. Deletions cut 0 bases from V and 6 bases from J, with 6 bases between. CDR3 length: 13 residues. Looked up from germline, CDR1 is SGHRS and CDR2 is YFSETQ. CDR3 sequence (DNA): TGCGCCAGCAGCTTGGACGGAGCCGGGGAGCTGTTTTTT. As protein: CASSLDGAGELFF.

The rearrangement uses TRBV11-3 and TRBJ2-2; D might be TRBD1 (6 bases). The CDR3 has 13 residues. V lost 5 bases, J lost 6 bases, and 10 bases lay in between. Germline CDR1 SGHNT, CDR2 YENEEA. The DNA of the CDR3 is TGTGCCAGCAGCCACAGGGTCTCCGGGGAGCTGTTTTTT. It specifies CASSHRVSGELFF.

The genes are TRBV18 and TRBJ1-4; the D gene is possibly TRBD1 (5 bases). The CDR3 loop spans 15 amino acids. Germline lookup yields CDR1 KGHSH and CDR2 LQKENI. Trimming took 2 bases from V and 0 from J, leaving 7 bases between them. The CDR3 nucleotides are TGTGCCAGCTCACCAGGGGGGGCAACTAATGAAAAACTGTTTTTT. This encodes CASSPGGATNEKLFF.

The table lists this clone with a count of one. The V gene is TRBV19, the J gene TRBJ1-4; D remains unclear. Germline V gene sequence: CDR1 LNHDA, CDR2 SQIVND (reference sequence). This CDR3 has 13 residues. With 11 bases removed from V and 6 bases from J, the gap between germline ends came to 16 bases. CDR3 region: CAYSNGVHEKLFF. The CDR3 coding sequence is TGTGCCTACTCCAACGGGGTCCATGAAAAACTGTTTTTT.

This chain joins TRBV19 and TRBJ2-2, with D maybe TRBD2 (5 bases). The CDR3 runs to 14 residues. V was trimmed by 10 bases and J by 3 bases, leaving 15 bases between them. Germline CDR1 LNHDA, CDR2 SQIVND (reference sequence). The CDR3 region is CATKLDGYTGELFF. DNA of the CDR3: TGTGCCACCAAACTAGACGGGTACACCGGGGAGCTGTTTTTT.

This chain connects TRBV9 to TRBJ1-6; no reliable D call. CDR3 length: 14 residues. CDR1 and CDR2 from the germline V gene are SGDLS and YYNGEE. V was trimmed by 0 bases and J by 10 bases, leaving 11 bases between them. This chain's CDR3 is CASSVGRRESPLHF. The CDR3 bases are TGTGCCAGCAGCGTAGGTCGCCGAGAGTCACCCCTCCACTTT.

The chain employs TRBV5-6 and TRBJ1-3; D remains unclear. Germline assignment: CDR1 SGHDT and CDR2 YYEEEE. V lost 1 base and J 0 bases, leaving 11 bases between the germline ends. The CDR3 runs to 16 residues. Written as DNA, the CDR3 is TGTGCCAGCAGCTTGTATCAGACTATCTCTGGAAACACCATATATTTT. It encodes CASSLYQTISGNTIYF.

The V gene is TRBV13, the J gene TRBJ2-3; 13 bases fit TRBD2. The CDR3 is 17 amino acids. Trimming took 5 bases from V and 3 from J; bases not matched to a gene: 8. Germline CDR1 and CDR2: PRHDT and FYEKMQ (reference sequence). CDR3 residues: CASSTLAGGPDTDTQYF. For the CDR3, the DNA is TGTGCCAGCAGCACACTAGCGGGGGGGCCAGATACAGATACGCAGTATTTT.

The chain has TRBV6-4 and TRBJ2-2; D may be TRBD1 (5 bases). Germline CDR1 and CDR2: MRHNA and SNTAGT. Trimming took 0 bases from V and 3 from J, leaving 14 bases between them. This CDR3 is 17 amino acids long. Here the CDR3 reads CASSDSAGNEYTGELFF. CDR3 in DNA: TGTGCCAGCAGTGACTCGGCAGGGAATGAGTACACCGGGGAGCTGTTTTTT.